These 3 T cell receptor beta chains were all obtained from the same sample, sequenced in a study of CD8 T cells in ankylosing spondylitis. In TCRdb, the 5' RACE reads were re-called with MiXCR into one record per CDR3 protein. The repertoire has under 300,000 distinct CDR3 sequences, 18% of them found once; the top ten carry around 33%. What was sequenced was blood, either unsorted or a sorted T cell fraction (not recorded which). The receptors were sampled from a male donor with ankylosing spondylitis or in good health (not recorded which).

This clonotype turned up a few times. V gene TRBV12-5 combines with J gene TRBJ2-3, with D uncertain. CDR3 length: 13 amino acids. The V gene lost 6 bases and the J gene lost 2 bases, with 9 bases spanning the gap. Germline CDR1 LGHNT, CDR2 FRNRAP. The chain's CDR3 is CASGVSYTDTQYF. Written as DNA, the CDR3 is TGTGCTAGTGGCGTTTCGTACACAGATACGCAGTATTTT.

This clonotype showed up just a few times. CDR3 loop: CASSEGYGGNTGELFF. CDR3 nucleotides: TGTGCCAGCAGCGAAGGTTATGGGGGAAACACCGGGGAGCTGTTTTTT. V and J are TRBV9 and TRBJ2-2; perhaps D is TRBD1 or TRBD2 (5 bases each). This CDR3 comprises 16 residues. Deletions cut 3 bases from V and 2 bases from J, with 14 bases between. The germline V gene has CDR1 SGDLS and CDR2 YYNGEE.

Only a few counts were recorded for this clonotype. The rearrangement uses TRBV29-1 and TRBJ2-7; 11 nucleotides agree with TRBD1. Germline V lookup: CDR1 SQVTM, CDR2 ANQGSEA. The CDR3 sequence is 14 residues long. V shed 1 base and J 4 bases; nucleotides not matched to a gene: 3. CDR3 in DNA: TGCAGCGTTGAAGTCCGGGACAGGGGGTACGAGCAGTACTTC. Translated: CSVEVRDRGYEQYF.